The T cell receptor (beta chain) under discussion was sequenced for a study of blood T cells in healthy people across ages. Regarding the study as a whole: A strong correlation was found between TCR beta diversity and the percentage of naive T cells. Long-lived and aged donors differed, with more naive CD4+ cells and higher diversity in the long-lived.

It was with a sample-barcoded 5' primer and a J-beta primer mix that a second PCR of roughly 6 to 12 cycles was run. Through a template-switch adaptor with 12 random nucleotides, each cDNA molecule received a tag. TCRdb fed the 5' RACE reads into MiXCR, producing one record per CDR3 protein. The table has some 1.4 million distinct CDR3 sequences, 42% seen once. This clonotype showed up just once. As yet, its antigen is unknown. V was shortened by 8 bases and J by 2 bases, with 11 bases between the two germline ends. The CDR3 sequence is 13 residues long. This chain joins TRBV12-3 or TRBV12-4 and TRBJ2-3, with D maybe TRBD2 (5 bases). The TCR originated in a woman younger than 35 in good health. Specimen: blood. CDR3 nucleotides: TGTGCCAGCCTCGGGCTAGCCACAGATACGCAGTATTTT. Protein: CASLGLATDTQYF.